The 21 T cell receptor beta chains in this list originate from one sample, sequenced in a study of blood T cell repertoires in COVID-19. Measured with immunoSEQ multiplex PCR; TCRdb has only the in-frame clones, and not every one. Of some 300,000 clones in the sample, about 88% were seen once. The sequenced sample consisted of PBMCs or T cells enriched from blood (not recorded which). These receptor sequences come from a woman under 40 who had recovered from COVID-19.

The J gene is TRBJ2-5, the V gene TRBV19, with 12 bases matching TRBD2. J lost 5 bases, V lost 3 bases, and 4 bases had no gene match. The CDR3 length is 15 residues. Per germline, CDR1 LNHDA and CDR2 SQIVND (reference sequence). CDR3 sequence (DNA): TGTGCCAGTAGTATCGGACTAGCGGGAACGGAGACCCAGTACTTC. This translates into CASSIGLAGTETQYF.

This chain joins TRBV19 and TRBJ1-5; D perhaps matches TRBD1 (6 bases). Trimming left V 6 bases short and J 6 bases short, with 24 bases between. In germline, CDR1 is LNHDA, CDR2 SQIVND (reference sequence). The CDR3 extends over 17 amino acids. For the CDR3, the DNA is TGTGCCAGTAGACAAAGGGGGAGGGGGAACACCCTTCAGCCCCAGCATTTT. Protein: CASRQRGRGNTLQPQHF.

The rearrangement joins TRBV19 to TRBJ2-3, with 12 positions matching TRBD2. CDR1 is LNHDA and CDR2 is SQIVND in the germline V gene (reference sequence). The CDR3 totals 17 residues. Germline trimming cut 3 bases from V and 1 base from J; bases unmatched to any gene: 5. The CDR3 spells CASSIGLAGKGTDTQYF. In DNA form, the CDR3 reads TGTGCCAGTAGTATCGGACTAGCGGGGAAGGGCACAGATACGCAGTATTTT.

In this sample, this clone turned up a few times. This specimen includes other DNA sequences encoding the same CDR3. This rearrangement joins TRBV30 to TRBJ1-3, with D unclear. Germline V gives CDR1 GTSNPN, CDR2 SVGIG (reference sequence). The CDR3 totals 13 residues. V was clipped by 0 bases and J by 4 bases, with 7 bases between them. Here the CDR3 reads CAWSVSGGNTIYF. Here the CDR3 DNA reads TGTGCCTGGAGTGTATCGGGGGGAAACACCATATATTTT.

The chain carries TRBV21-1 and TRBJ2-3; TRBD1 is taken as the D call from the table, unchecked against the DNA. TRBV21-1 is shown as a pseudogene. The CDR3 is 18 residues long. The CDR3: CASSKVHRGILSADTQYF. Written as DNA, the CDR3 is TGTGCCAGCAGCAAAGTTCACAGGGGGATACTATCAGCAGATACGCAGTATTTT.

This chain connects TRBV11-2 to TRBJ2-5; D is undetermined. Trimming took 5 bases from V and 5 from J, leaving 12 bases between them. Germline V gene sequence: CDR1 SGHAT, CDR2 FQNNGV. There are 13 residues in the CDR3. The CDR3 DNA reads TGTGCCAGCAGCCAATATAGCAGCGAGACCCAGTACTTC. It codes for CASSQYSSETQYF.

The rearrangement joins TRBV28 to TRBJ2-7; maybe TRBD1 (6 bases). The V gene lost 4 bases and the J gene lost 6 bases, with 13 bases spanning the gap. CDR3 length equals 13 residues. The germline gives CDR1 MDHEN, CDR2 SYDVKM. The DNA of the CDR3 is TGTGCCAGCAGTTCCGTCGACAGGCTCGAGCAGTACTTC. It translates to CASSSVDRLEQYF.

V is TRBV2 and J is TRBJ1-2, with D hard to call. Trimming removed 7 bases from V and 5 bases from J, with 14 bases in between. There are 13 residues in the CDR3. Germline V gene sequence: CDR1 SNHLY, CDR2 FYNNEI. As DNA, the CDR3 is TGTGCCAGCACGTGGGCAGATCAGTATGGCTACACCTTC. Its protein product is CASTWADQYGYTF.

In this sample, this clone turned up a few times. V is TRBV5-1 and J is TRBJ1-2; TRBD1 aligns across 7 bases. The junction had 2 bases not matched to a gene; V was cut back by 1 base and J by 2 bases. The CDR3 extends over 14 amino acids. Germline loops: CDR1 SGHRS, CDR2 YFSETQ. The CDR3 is CASSLIQGNYGYTF. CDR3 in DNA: TGCGCCAGCAGCTTGATACAGGGGAACTATGGCTACACCTTC.

The CDR3 DNA sequence: TGTGCCAGCAGCCCCTGGATAGCAGCTAACACAGATACGCAGTATTTT. Its protein is CASSPWIAANTDTQYF. The chain joins TRBV7-9 to TRBJ2-3; D gene uncertain. Germline values: CDR1 SEHNR, CDR2 FQNEAQ (reference sequence). V was clipped by 5 bases and J by 2 bases, with 17 bases between them. CDR3 length: 16 amino acids.

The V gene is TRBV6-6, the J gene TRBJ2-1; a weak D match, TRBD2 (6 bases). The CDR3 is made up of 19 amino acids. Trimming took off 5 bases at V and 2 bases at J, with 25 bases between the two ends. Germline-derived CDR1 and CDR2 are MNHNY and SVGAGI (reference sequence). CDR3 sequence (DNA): TGTGCCAGCAGTCCGAGGGACGGGAGACCCGGCTTAACCTACAATGAGCAGTTCTTC. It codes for CASSPRDGRPGLTYNEQFF.

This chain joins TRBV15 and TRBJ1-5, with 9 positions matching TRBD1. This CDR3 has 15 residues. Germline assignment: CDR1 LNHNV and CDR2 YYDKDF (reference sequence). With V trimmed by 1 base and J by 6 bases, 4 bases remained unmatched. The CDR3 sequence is CATSRGDRGTQPQHF. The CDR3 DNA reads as TGTGCCACCAGCAGAGGAGACAGGGGGACTCAGCCCCAGCATTTT.

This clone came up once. Here the CDR3 DNA reads TGTGCCAGTAGCAAAAATCCCGGGACAGGGGATGGCTACACCTTC. The encoded protein is CASSKNPGTGDGYTF. This chain links TRBV19 with TRBJ1-2; TRBD1 matches 10 bases. The CDR3 spans 15 residues. After removal of 6 bases from V and 6 bases from J, the junction contained 10 bases not matched to a gene. Germline V gives CDR1 LNHDA, CDR2 SQIVND (reference sequence). Together with reference TRBV19 and TRBJ1-2, the CDR3 gives the full variable domain: DGGITQSPKYLFRKEGQNVTLSCEQNLNHDAMYWYRQDPGQGLRLIYYSQIVNDFQKGDIAEGYSVSREKKESFPLTVTSAQKNPTAFYLCASSKNPGTGDGYTFGSGTRLTVV.

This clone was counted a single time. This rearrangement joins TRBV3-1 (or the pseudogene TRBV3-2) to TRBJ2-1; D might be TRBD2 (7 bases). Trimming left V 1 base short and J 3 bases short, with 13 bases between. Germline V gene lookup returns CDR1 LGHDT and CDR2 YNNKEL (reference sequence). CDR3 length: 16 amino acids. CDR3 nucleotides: TGTGCCAGCAGCCAAGCGGCGGGGGCTAACTACAATGAGCAGTTCTTC. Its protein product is CASSQAAGANYNEQFF.

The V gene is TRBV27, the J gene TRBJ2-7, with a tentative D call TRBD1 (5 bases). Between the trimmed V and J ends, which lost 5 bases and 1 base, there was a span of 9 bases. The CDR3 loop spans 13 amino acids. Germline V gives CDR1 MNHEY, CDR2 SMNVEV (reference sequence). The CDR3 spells CASSLRQSYEQYF. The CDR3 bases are TGTGCCAGCAGTCTTCGACAGTCCTACGAGCAGTACTTC.

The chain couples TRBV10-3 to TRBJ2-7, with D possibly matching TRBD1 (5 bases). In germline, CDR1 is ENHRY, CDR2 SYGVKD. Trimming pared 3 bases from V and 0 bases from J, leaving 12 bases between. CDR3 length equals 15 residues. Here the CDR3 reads CAISDSQGISYEQYF. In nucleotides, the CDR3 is TGTGCCATCAGTGACTCCCAGGGTATCTCCTACGAGCAGTACTTC.

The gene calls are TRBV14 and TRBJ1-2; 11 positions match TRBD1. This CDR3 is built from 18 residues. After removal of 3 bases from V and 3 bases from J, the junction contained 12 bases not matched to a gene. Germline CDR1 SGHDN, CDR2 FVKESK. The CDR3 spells CASSHPGTGGRRDYGYTF. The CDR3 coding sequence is TGTGCCAGCAGCCATCCCGGGACAGGGGGAAGGAGAGACTATGGCTACACCTTC.

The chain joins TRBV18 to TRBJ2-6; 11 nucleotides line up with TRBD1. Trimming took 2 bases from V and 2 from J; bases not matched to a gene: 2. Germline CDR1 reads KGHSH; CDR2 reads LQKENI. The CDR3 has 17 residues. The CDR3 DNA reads TGTGCCAGCTCACCAGGGACAGGGGGAACTGGGGCCAACGTCCTGACTTTC. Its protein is CASSPGTGGTGANVLTF.

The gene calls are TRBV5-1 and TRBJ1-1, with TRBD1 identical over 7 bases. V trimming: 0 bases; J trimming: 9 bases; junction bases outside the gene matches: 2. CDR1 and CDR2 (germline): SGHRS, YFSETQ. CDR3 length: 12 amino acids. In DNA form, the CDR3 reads TGCGCCAGCAGCTTGGAGGACAGGCAAGCTTTCTTT. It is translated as CASSLEDRQAFF.

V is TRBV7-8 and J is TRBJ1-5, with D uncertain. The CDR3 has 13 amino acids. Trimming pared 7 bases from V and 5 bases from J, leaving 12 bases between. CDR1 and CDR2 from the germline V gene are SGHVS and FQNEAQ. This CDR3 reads CASTSGLYQPQHF. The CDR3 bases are TGTGCCAGCACCTCAGGATTATATCAGCCCCAGCATTTT.

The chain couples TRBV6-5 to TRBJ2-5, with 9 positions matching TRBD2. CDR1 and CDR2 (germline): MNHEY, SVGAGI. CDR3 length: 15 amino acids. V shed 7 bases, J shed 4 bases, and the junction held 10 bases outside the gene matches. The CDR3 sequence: CASTEGTSSRETQYF. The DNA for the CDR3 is TGTGCCAGCACCGAAGGGACTAGCTCGCGAGAGACCCAGTACTTC.